This T cell receptor (beta chain) was sequenced in a study of shared clonotypes between healthy human individuals. Study-wide results and limits: Although depth was large, rarefaction showed that sequencing of the sorted subsets was incomplete.

Using immunoSEQ multiplex PCR, the repertoire was profiled, and TCRdb retains in-frame clones only, with some absent. The sample has over a million clones, about 84% seen once. In the case of this clone: Its target is not known.

V was clipped by 7 bases and J by 3 bases, with 16 bases between them. The germline V gene encodes CDR1 SQVTM and CDR2 ANQGSEA. This CDR3 has 13 amino acids. The specimen was memory CD4+ T cells from PBMCs. Subset noted: CD45RA-negative fraction. This chain uses TRBV29-1 with TRBJ2-7; D call uncertain. This TCR was sampled from a man between 18 and 29 years old in good health. Some clones in this sample may be carry-over from other donors' samples. CDR3 loop: CSAQRGSNYEQYF. CDR3 DNA sequence: TGCAGCGCCCAACGAGGATCAAACTACGAGCAGTACTTC.